Listed here is a single T cell receptor beta chain. Its recognized antigen is unknown. No base-level quality is on record; no much larger clone is a single base apart. For sequencing of the TCRbeta CDR3 region, genomic DNA was extracted from the sorted cells. The immunoSEQ Assay was used to sequence the TCRbeta CDR3 regions. In its TCRdb copy, this immuneACCESS table keeps in-frame sequences only and misses some clones. Where compared with another copy, unresolved V genes explain less than half of these, and the others have no known cause. In this sample the table shows about 110,000 clones, just over 90% of which occur a single time. The top ten hold more than 0.4% of the sample. The sample is drawn from a study of OX40 agonist ivuxolimab in advanced cancers. In the study overall: The costimulatory receptor OX40 (CD134) was targeted by ivuxolimab, a fully human IgG2 agonistic monoclonal antibody. Intravenous ivuxolimab was administered to patients every 2 weeks at six dose levels: 0.01, 0.1, 0.3, 1.5, 3 and 10 mg/kg. Of the approximately 54 patients in dose escalation, around 20 had hepatocellular carcinoma, some 15 had melanoma, 9 had renal cell carcinoma and 9 had head and neck cancer. A male proportion of roughly 80% and a mean age of approximately 62 years, ranging from about 20 to 80, were recorded for the dose-escalation cohort. Patients were allowed to have had prior anti-PD-1, anti-PD-L1 or anti-CTLA-4 therapy, and 40% to 45% of the dose-escalation patients had previously received checkpoint inhibitors. Partial responses occurred in three dose-escalation patients, of whom one had hepatocellular carcinoma and two had cutaneous melanoma. The point of sequencing TCRbeta in the periphery was to test whether ivuxolimab changed TCR sequence diversity and drove clonal T-cell expansion. The paper describes the monotherapy dose-escalation part (N of about 57 patients) of the phase I trial of ivuxolimab.

Patients with a history of autoimmune disease or receiving systemic immunosuppression were excluded from the trial. In every dose cohort, peripheral blood was drawn for TCR sequencing at baseline, cycle 4 day 1, and cycle 7 day 1. Samples came from an open-label, multicenter, first-in-human phase I dose-escalation trial of ivuxolimab. The trial enrolled adults with locally advanced or metastatic head and neck squamous cell, hepatocellular, melanoma or renal cell carcinoma. Before TCR sequencing, CD4+ T cells and CD8+ T cells from peripheral blood were sorted into separate populations. Summary of the overall study and its limitations: On average, CD8+ T cells showed more expanded clones than CD4+ T cells after ivuxolimab. In partial responders in the 0.1-3.0 mg/kg groups, normalized peripheral clonal expansion was found to be among the lowest, especially among CD8+ T cells. At doses from 0.1 to 3.0 mg/kg, clonal expansion was seen in both CD4+ and CD8+ blood T cells between baseline and week 6. Which antigens the clonally expanded peripheral T cells were specific for was not determined. Low levels of normalized T-cell clonal expansion were also shown by some nonresponding patients.

Including the terminal cysteine and phenylalanine, the CDR3 comprises 17 residues. Only the CDR3 portion is preserved as DNA: 51 bases, with reading frame beginning at the first base. Trimming removed 4 bases from V and 0 bases from J, leaving 17 bases between the germline ends. The germline V gene (reference sequence) sets CDR1 to SGHKS and CDR2 to YYEKEE. Rearrangement joined TRBV5-5 to TRBJ1-5, with the D gene not confidently named. The source is an adult with an advanced solid tumor such as melanoma, head and neck, liver or kidney cancer. The specimen comprised CD4+ or CD8+ T cells sorted from blood, sampled in a trial of the OX40 agonist ivuxolimab. The base sequence is TGTGCCAGCAGCCCCTTCTTTCGGGGTAATAGCAATCAGCCCCAGCATTTT. This yields the protein CASSPFFRGNSNQPQHF. The CDR3, completed at both ends by the reference TRBV5-5 and TRBJ1-5 genes, gives the full variable domain DAGVTQSPTHLIKTRGQQVTLRCSPISGHKSVSWYQQVLGQGPQFIFQYYEKEERGRGNFPDRFSARQFPNYSSELNVNALLLGDSALYLCASSPFFRGNSNQPQHFGDGTRLSIL.